This T cell receptor beta chain emerged from a study of blood T cell repertoires in COVID-19. Turning to the study itself: The study drew acute and convalescent COVID-19 samples from the United States, Italy and Spain. Sources were T cells, B-cell-depleted T cells, or PBMCs; the material itself was cDNA or gDNA.

Trimming removed 3 bases from V and 4 bases from J; junction bases left unmatched: 10. From germline, CDR1 is SGHDT and CDR2 YYEEEE. This CDR3 is 18 amino acids long. Per the study methods: Amplification of reference gene primers provided the estimated nucleated cell counts. Repertoires were generated with immunoSEQ multiplex PCR, while TCRdb's copy carries only in-frame clones and drops some. V, J and clone size derive from that table, while D and trimming were established from the DNA sequence. The table includes about 280,000 clones, 86% detected once. The clonotype comes from a woman aged 25 to 45 with active or convalescent COVID-19. V and J are TRBV5-6 and TRBJ2-3; 14 nucleotides line up with TRBD2. The specimen was peripheral blood. CDR3 residues: CASSWGTSGGSYADTQYF. CDR3 nucleotide sequence: TGTGCCAGCAGCTGGGGGACTAGCGGGGGTAGTTACGCAGATACGCAGTATTTT.